The source of this T cell receptor beta chain is a study of T cell responses to AZD1222 COVID-19 vaccine. Study-wide points: Vaccination with two AZD1222 doses was followed by a rise in Spike-specific TCR breadth and depth.

Repertoires were generated with immunoSEQ multiplex PCR, while TCRdb's copy carries only in-frame clones and drops some. Of around 270,000 clones in the sample, 94% were seen once. This clone was seen a handful of times. Antigen: not known. This CDR3 is built from 13 residues. CDR1 and CDR2 (germline): LNHDA, SQIVND (reference sequence). The germline V and J ends were trimmed by 6 bases and 5 bases, with 13 bases remaining between them. The sequence was obtained from an adult who received the AZD1222 COVID-19 vaccine. The specimen comprised peripheral blood, sampled 28 days after the second AZD1222 dose. The genes are TRBV19 and TRBJ1-1; TRBD1 might be the D (5 bases). The CDR3 region has the DNA TGTGCCAGTAGCCCAGGGTGGCGGACTGAAGCTTTCTTT. It specifies CASSPGWRTEAFF.